This T cell receptor (beta chain) was profiled in a study of vaccination effects on CD4 cells after COVID-19. At the level of the study: All study participants received two doses of BNT162b2 or mRNA-1273 vaccine. Study-wide results and limits: Clones induced by infection and by vaccine showed marked clonal contraction late after vaccination. Few convalescent patients, and no early post-infection timepoints, were available to the study.

As regards this clone: The antigen remains unidentified.

Libraries were prepared by immunoSEQ multiplex PCR; TCRdb keeps only in-frame clonotypes and omits some of them. The sample has roughly 73,000 clones, about 69% seen once. With the ViraFEST assay, the study expanded antigen-specific CD4+ T cells using viral peptide pools, then sequenced them. The culture ran for nine to ten days, and then CD4+ T cells were isolated. SARS-CoV-2 infected the person between March and December 2020, as confirmed by PCR. Germline values: CDR1 SGDLS, CDR2 YYNGEE. The CDR3 extends over 16 amino acids. V was cut by 4 bases and J by 0 bases, with 14 bases left in between. The clonotype was recovered from a human donor who had a prior SARS-CoV-2 infection. This chain links TRBV9 with TRBJ2-1; D is unresolved. The sequenced sample was CD4+ T cells from PBMCs cultured with HIV peptides, obtained before COVID-19 vaccination. The subset was: HIV-1 Nef peptide pool negative control/reference culture. In DNA, the CDR3 is TGTGCCAGCAGCCAAGACACGGGTAGCTCCTACAATGAGCAGTTCTTC. This codes for CASSQDTGSSYNEQFF.